This T cell receptor (beta chain) was sequenced during a study of shared clonotypes between healthy human individuals. Study results and limitations: Relative to clonotypes present in all four donors, those not shared had lower generation probabilities.

The repertoire was sequenced with immunoSEQ multiplex PCR; TCRdb's copy has only in-frame clones and lacks some. Among about 1 million clones listed, about 70% were seen once. Germline assignment: CDR1 SNHLY and CDR2 FYNNEI. The CDR3 sequence is 13 residues long. Trimming cost V 4 bases and J 1 base, with 8 bases left between them. As concerns this clone: As yet, its antigen is unknown.

Sequenced sample: memory CD4+ T cells sorted from blood. Documented subset: CD45RA-negative fraction. The TCR originated in a man aged 18 to 30 in good health. This rearrangement joins TRBV2 to TRBJ2-7; unclear D gene. The chain's CDR3 is CASSADQSYEQYF. As DNA, the CDR3 is TGTGCCAGCAGTGCGGACCAATCCTACGAGCAGTACTTC.